Reported below is one T cell receptor (beta chain). This entry belongs to a study of OX40 agonist ivuxolimab in advanced cancers. Study summary: Administration of intravenous ivuxolimab to patients occurred every 2 weeks at 0.01 to 10 mg/kg. At about 82% male, the cohort had a mean age of 60 years, ranging from roughly 23 to 80. Eligibility admitted prior anti-PD-1, anti-PD-L1 or anti-CTLA-4 therapy; approximately 40% had some.

CDR1 DFQATT and CDR2 SNEGSKA come from the germline V gene (reference sequence). Trimming took off 6 bases at V and 5 bases at J, with 11 bases between the two ends. This CDR3 has 11 residues. This table comes from immunoSEQ multiplex PCR, and its TCRdb copy is limited to in-frame clones, with some not included. The sample contains around 72,000 clones, about 89% of which appear only once. The sample here was CD4+ or CD8+ T cells sorted from blood, taken in a trial of the OX40 agonist ivuxolimab. The receptor was isolated from an adult with an advanced solid tumor such as melanoma, head and neck, liver or kidney cancer. The rearrangement links TRBV20-1 to TRBJ2-7; possible D gene TRBD1, 5 bases. This CDR3 is CSAGRADEQYF. The CDR3 DNA follows: TGCAGTGCGGGCAGGGCAGACGAGCAGTACTTC.